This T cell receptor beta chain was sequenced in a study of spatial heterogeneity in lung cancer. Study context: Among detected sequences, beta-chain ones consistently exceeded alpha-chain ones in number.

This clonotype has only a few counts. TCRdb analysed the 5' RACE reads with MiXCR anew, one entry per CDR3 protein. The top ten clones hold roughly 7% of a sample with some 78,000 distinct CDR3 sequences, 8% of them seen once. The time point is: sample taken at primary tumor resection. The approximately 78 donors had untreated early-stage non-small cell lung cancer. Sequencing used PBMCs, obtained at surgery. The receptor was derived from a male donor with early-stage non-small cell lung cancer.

The DNA for the CDR3 is TGCGCCAGCAGTGAGTCTGGGGTATACAGCTCCTACGAGCAGTACTTC. As protein: CASSESGVYSSYEQYF. The chain employs TRBV10-1 and TRBJ2-7; D not resolved. Trimming pared 0 bases from V and 0 bases from J, leaving 12 bases between. Germline CDR1 WNHNN, CDR2 SYGVQD (reference sequence). CDR3 length: 16 residues.